The 14 T cell receptor beta chains below were found in one sample sequenced in a study of yellow fever vaccine responses in identical twins. Using its own MiXCR run on the RT-PCR reads, TCRdb lists one record per CDR3 protein. The data hold approximately 15,000 distinct CDR3 sequences, with roughly 80% observed a single time. The sample consisted of T cells from blood (PBMCs), unsorted or a sorted subset (not recorded which), taken before or after yellow fever vaccination (not recorded which). The origin of the receptors is a woman aged 18-30 years who received the yellow fever vaccine.

The V and J genes are TRBV29-1 and TRBJ1-1; 7 bases align to TRBD1. Germline CDR1 reads SQVTM; CDR2 reads ANQGSEA. V lost 3 bases to trimming and J lost 5 bases; unmatched junction nucleotides: 6. This CDR3 has 13 residues. CDR3 DNA sequence: TGCAGCGTTGAGCCGACAGGGAATACTGAAGCTTTCTTT. Its translation is CSVEPTGNTEAFF. Combining the CDR3 with reference TRBV29-1 and TRBJ1-1 gives the whole variable domain SAVISQKPSRDICQRGTSLTIQCQVDSQVTMMFWYRQQPGQSLTLIATANQGSEATYESGFVIDKFPISRPNLTFSTLTVSNMSPEDSSIYLCSVEPTGNTEAFFGQGTRLTVV.

This chain connects TRBV28 to TRBJ2-5; 7 nucleotides agree with TRBD1. Germline trimming cut 6 bases from V and 3 bases from J; bases unmatched to any gene: 7. CDR1 is MDHEN, CDR2 SYDVKM, per germline. This CDR3 is built from 14 residues. The CDR3: CASSIRQGKETQYF. CDR3 nucleotide sequence: TGTGCCAGCAGCATCCGACAGGGAAAAGAGACCCAGTACTTC.

The table lists this clonotype with a few counts. The chain combines TRBV7-2 with TRBJ1-1; D ambiguous. Trimming removed 2 bases from V and 2 bases from J, with 6 bases in between. Germline lookup yields CDR1 SGHTA and CDR2 FQGNSA. The CDR3 has 13 residues. CDR3 amino acids: CASSLSGNTEAFF. CDR3 coding DNA: TGTGCCAGCAGCTTAAGCGGCAACACTGAAGCTTTCTTT.

The genes are TRBV7-9 and TRBJ2-6, with D maybe TRBD2 (5 bases). Trimming took off 4 bases at V and 0 bases at J, with 10 bases between the two ends. The CDR3 has 16 amino acids. Germline CDR1 reads SEHNR; CDR2 reads FQNEAQ (reference sequence). CDR3 sequence: CASSSLVGSGANVLTF. The CDR3 DNA sequence: TGTGCCAGCAGCTCACTAGTGGGCTCTGGGGCCAACGTCCTGACTTTC.

The chain combines TRBV20-1 with TRBJ2-7; a weak D match, TRBD1 (6 bases). Trimming removed 6 bases at V and 0 bases at J, with 15 bases between. Germline loops: CDR1 DFQATT, CDR2 SNEGSKA (reference sequence). The CDR3 covers 14 residues. The CDR3 is CSAKKGDISYEQYF. The CDR3 coding sequence is TGCAGTGCGAAAAAGGGGGACATCTCCTACGAGCAGTACTTC.

The V gene is TRBV5-1, the J gene TRBJ1-1, with 7 bases lining up with TRBD1. Germline trimming cut 3 bases from V and 1 base from J; bases unmatched to any gene: 6. Germline values: CDR1 SGHRS, CDR2 YFSETQ. The CDR3 covers 15 residues. CDR3: CASSSRGQENTEAFF. In nucleotides, the CDR3 is TGCGCCAGCAGCTCGAGGGGGCAGGAGAACACTGAAGCTTTCTTT. Based on the CDR3 plus reference TRBV5-1 and TRBJ1-1, the full variable domain is KAGVTQTPRYLIKTRGQQVTLSCSPISGHRSVSWYQQTPGQGLQFLFEYFSETQRNKGNFPGRFSGRQFSNSRSEMNVSTLELGDSALYLCASSSRGQENTEAFFGQGTRLTVV.

V gene TRBV3-1 combines with J gene TRBJ2-7; D is uncertain. Trimming took off 4 bases at V and 9 bases at J, with 13 bases between the two ends. The CDR3 covers 12 residues. CDR1 and CDR2 from the germline V gene are LGHDT and YNNKEL (reference sequence). CDR3 amino acids: CASSPAGELQYF. CDR3 bases: TGTGCCAGCAGCCCCGCCGGAGAGTTGCAGTACTTC.

The chain employs TRBV20-1 and TRBJ2-1; 7 bases are a match to TRBD2. V trimming: 3 bases; J trimming: 3 bases; junction bases outside the gene matches: 8. Germline V CDR1 and CDR2: DFQATT, SNEGSKA (reference sequence). The CDR3 covers 15 residues. The DNA of the CDR3 is TGCAGTGCTAGTGGGCGGGAGAAGATCTACAATGAGCAGTTCTTC. Translated, it gives CSASGREKIYNEQFF.

The chain employs TRBV18 and TRBJ2-7; TRBD2 matches 9 bases. CDR1 is KGHSH, CDR2 LQKENI, per germline. Losses at the gene ends were 8 bases for V and 4 bases for J; bases not matched to a gene: 12. This CDR3 is 15 amino acids long. CDR3 DNA sequence: TGTGCCAGCACATGGGCTAGCGGGGCCTTATACGAGCAGTACTTC. Amino acid sequence: CASTWASGALYEQYF. Combining the CDR3 with reference TRBV18 and TRBJ2-7 gives the whole variable domain NAGVMQNPRHLVRRRGQEARLRCSPMKGHSHVYWYRQLPEEGLKFMVYLQKENIIDESGMPKERFSAEFPKEGPSILRIQQVVRGDSAAYFCASTWASGALYEQYFGPGTRLTVT.

Only one count was recorded for this clonotype. V gene TRBV3-1 combines with J gene TRBJ2-4; no reliable D call. V was trimmed by 4 bases and J by 0 bases, leaving 7 bases between them. Per germline, CDR1 LGHDT and CDR2 YNNKEL (reference sequence). This CDR3 comprises 14 residues. CDR3 in DNA: TGTGCCAGCAGCCCAGCGATAGCCAAAAACATTCAGTACTTC. Residues: CASSPAIAKNIQYF. Supplemented by reference TRBV3-1 and TRBJ2-4, the full variable domain reads DTAVSQTPKYLVTQMGNDKSIKCEQNLGHDTMYWYKQDSKKFLKIMFSYNNKELIINETVPNRFSPKSPDKAHLNLHINSLELGDSAVYFCASSPAIAKNIQYFGAGTRLSVL.

This chain links TRBV3-1 with TRBJ2-7; D unclear. The CDR3 has 13 amino acids. V lost 1 base to trimming and J lost 1 base, with 5 bases between them. The germline V gene encodes CDR1 LGHDT and CDR2 YNNKEL (reference sequence). The DNA of the CDR3 is TGTGCCAGCAGCCAAGGAGCTTCCTACGAGCAGTACTTC. As protein: CASSQGASYEQYF.

The chain employs TRBV6-1 and TRBJ2-2; no reliable D call. The V end lost 4 bases, the J end lost 4 bases, and 13 bases lay between the germline ends. In germline, CDR1 is MNHNS, CDR2 SASEGT. The CDR3 consists of 15 residues. The CDR3 protein is CASSGGGFGTGELFF. Here the CDR3 DNA reads TGTGCCAGCAGTGGTGGTGGTTTCGGCACCGGGGAGCTGTTTTTT.

The chain carries TRBV20-1 and TRBJ2-7, with no clear D. Germline values: CDR1 DFQATT, CDR2 SNEGSKA (reference sequence). The V end lost 4 bases, the J end lost 4 bases, and 17 bases lay between the germline ends. The CDR3 spans 14 residues. The CDR3 bases are TGCAGTGCTATCGTCCCGTACGGTGCGTACGAGCAGTACTTC. Translated, it gives CSAIVPYGAYEQYF.

CDR3 DNA sequence: TGTGCCAGCAGTTTATGGGGGGGACATGAGCAGTTCTTC. Amino acids: CASSLWGGHEQFF. V usage is TRBV28 and J usage is TRBJ2-1, with D maybe TRBD2 (6 bases). The germline CDR1 and CDR2 sequences are MDHEN and SYDVKM. The CDR3 runs 13 residues. The V end lost 0 bases, the J end lost 8 bases, and 8 bases lay between the germline ends.